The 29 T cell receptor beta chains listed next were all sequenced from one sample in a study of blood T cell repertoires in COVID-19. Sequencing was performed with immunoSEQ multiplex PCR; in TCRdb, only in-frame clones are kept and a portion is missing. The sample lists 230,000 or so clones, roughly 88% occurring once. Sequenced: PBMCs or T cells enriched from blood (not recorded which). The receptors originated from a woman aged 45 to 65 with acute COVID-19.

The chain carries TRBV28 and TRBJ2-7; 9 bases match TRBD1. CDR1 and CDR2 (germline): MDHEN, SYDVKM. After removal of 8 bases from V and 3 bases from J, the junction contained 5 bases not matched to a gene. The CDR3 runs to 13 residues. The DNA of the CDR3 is TGTGCCAGCGGAGGGACAGGGATCTACGAGCAGTACTTC. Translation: CASGGTGIYEQYF.

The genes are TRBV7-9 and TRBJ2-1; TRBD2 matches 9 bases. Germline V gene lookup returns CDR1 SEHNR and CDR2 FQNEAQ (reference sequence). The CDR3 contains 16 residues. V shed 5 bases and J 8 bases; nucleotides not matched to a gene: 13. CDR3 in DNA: TGTGCCAGCAGCCCTGAGGGCGGGAGGGCCAGATATGAGCAGTTCTTC. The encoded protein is CASSPEGGRARYEQFF.

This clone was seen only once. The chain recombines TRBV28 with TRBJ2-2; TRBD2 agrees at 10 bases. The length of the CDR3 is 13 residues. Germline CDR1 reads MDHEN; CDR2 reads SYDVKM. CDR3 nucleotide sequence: TGTGGCATCCTAGCGGGAGTTTCGGGGGAGCTGTTTTTT. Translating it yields CGILAGVSGELFF.

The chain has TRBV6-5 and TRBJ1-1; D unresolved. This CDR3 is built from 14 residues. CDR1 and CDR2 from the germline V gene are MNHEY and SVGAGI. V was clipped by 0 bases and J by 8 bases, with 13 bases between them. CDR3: CASSYSRAGPEAFF. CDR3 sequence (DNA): TGTGCCAGCAGTTACTCTCGGGCGGGCCCCGAAGCTTTCTTT.

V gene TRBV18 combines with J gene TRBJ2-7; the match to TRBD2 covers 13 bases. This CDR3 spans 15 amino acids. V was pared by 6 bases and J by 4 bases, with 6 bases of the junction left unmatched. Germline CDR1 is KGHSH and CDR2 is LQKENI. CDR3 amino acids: CASSPGLAGQYEQYF. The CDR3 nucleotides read TGTGCCAGCTCGCCGGGACTAGCGGGACAATACGAGCAGTACTTC.

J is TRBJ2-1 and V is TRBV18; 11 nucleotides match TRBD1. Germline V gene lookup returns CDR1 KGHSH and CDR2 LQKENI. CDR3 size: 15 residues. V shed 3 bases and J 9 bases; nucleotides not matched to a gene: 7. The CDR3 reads CASSPMGQGEGEQFF. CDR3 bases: TGTGCCAGCTCACCGATGGGACAGGGGGAGGGTGAGCAGTTCTTC.

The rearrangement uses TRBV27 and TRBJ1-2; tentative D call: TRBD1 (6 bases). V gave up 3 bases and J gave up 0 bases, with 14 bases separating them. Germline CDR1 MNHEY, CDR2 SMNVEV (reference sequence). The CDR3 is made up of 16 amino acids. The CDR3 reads CASSFYYTGTNYGYTF. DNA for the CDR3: TGTGCCAGCAGTTTCTACTATACAGGGACTAACTATGGCTACACCTTC.

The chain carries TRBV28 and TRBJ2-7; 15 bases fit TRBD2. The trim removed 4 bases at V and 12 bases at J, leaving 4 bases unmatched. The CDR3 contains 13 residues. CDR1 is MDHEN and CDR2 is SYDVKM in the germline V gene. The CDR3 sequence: CASSSGLAGGPYF. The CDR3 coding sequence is TGTGCCAGCAGTTCGGGACTAGCGGGAGGTCCGTACTTC.

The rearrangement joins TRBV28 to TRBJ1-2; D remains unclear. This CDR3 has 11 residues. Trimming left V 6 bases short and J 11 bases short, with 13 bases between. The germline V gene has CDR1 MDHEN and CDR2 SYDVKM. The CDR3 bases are TGTGCCAGCAGCATTCGGAGTCGTTACACCTTC. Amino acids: CASSIRSRYTF.

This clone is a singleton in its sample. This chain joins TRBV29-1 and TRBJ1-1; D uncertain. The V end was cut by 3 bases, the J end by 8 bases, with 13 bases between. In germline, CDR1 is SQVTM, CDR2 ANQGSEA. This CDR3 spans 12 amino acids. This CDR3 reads CSVEEGGWEAFF. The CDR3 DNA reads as TGCAGCGTTGAGGAGGGAGGGTGGGAAGCTTTCTTT.

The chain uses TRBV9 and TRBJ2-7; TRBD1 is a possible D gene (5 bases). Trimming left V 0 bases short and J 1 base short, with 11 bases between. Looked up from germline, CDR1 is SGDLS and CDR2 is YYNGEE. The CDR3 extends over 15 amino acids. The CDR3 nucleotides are TGTGCCAGCAGCGTAGGGGGCGCTAGATCCTACGAGCAGTACTTC. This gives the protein CASSVGGARSYEQYF.

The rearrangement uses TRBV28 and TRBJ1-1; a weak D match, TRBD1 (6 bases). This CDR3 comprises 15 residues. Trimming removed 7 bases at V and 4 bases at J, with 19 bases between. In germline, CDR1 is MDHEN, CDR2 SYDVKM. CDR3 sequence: CASTGGSLGGTEAFF. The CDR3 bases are TGTGCCAGCACTGGGGGAAGCCTAGGGGGCACTGAAGCTTTCTTT.

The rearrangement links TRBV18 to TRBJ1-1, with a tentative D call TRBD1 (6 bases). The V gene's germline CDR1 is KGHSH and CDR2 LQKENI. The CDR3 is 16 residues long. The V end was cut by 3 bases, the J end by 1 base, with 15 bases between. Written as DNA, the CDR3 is TGTGCCAGCTCACCTTTCAGGGGCCCAGGGAACACTGAAGCTTTCTTT. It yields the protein CASSPFRGPGNTEAFF. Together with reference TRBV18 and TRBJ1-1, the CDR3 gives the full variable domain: NAGVMQNPRHLVRRRGQEARLRCSPMKGHSHVYWYRQLPEEGLKFMVYLQKENIIDESGMPKERFSAEFPKEGPSILRIQQVVRGDSAAYFCASSPFRGPGNTEAFFGQGTRLTVV.

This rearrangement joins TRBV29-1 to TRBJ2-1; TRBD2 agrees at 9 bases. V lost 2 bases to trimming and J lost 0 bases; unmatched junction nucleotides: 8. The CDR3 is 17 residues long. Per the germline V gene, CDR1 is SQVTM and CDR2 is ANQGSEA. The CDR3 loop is CSVERGLALSSYNEQFF. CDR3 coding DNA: TGCAGCGTTGAAAGGGGACTAGCCTTGAGCTCCTACAATGAGCAGTTCTTC.

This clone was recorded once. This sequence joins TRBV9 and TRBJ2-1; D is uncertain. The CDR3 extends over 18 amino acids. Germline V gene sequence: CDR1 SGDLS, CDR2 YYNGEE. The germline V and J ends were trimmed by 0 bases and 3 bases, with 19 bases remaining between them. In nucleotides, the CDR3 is TGTGCCAGCAGCGTAGATCAGACTGACCCCTCTTTCTACAATGAGCAGTTCTTC. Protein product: CASSVDQTDPSFYNEQFF.

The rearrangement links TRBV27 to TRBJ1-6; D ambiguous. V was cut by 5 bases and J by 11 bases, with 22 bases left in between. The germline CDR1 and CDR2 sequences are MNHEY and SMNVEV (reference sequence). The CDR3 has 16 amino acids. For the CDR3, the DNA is TGTGCCAGCAGTCCATTGCACCGGGTTGCCTTGCCACCCCTCCACTTT. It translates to CASSPLHRVALPPLHF.

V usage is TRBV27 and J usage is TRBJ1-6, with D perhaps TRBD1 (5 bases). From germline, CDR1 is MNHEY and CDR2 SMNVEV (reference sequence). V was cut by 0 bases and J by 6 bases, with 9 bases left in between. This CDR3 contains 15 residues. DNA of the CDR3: TGTGCCAGCAGTTTATCGACCCAGGGTAATTCACCCCTCCACTTT. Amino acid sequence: CASSLSTQGNSPLHF.

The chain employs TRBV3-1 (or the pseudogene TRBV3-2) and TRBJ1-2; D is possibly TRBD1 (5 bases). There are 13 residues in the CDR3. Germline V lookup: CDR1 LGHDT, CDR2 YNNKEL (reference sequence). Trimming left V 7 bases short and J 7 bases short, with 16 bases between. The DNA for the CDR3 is TGTGCCAGCACCCACCTGGGACTTGCTGGCTACACCTTC. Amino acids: CASTHLGLAGYTF.

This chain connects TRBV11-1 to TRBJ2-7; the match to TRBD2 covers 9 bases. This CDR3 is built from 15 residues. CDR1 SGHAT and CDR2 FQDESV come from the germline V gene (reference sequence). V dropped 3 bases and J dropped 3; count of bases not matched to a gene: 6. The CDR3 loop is CASSFGLANFYEQYF. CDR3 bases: TGTGCCAGCAGCTTTGGACTAGCGAACTTCTACGAGCAGTACTTC.

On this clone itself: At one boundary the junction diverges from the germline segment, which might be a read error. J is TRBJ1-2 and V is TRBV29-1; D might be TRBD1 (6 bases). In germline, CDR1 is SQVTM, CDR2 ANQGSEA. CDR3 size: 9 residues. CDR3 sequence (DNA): TGCAGCGTTGGCTCGACAGGTTCCTTC. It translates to CSVGSTGSF.

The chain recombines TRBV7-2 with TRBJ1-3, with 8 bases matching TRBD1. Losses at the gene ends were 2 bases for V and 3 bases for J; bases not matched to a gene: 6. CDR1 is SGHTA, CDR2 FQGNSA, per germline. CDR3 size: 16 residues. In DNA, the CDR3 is TGTGCCAGCAGCTTAAAGCAGGGGGCAGGTGGAAACACCATATATTTT. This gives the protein CASSLKQGAGGNTIYF.

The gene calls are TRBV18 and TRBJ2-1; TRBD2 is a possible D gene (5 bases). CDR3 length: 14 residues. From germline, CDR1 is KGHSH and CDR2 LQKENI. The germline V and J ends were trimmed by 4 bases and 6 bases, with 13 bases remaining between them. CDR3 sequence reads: CASSQGTSSNEQFF. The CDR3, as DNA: TGTGCCAGCTCACAGGGCACTAGTTCCAATGAGCAGTTCTTC.

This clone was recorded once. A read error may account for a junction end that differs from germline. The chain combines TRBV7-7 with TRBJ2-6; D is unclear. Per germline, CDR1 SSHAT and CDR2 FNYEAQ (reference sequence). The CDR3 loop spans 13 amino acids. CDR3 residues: CASSPQGANVLTF. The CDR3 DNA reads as TGTGCTAGCAGCCCCCAAGGGGCCAACGTCCTGACTTTC. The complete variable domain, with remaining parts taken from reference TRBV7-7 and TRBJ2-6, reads GAGVSQSPRYKVTKRGQDVTLRCDPISSHATLYWYQQALGQGPEFLTYFNYEAQPDKSGLPSDRFSAERPEGSISTLTIQRTEQRDSAMYRCASSPQGANVLTFGAGSRLTVL.

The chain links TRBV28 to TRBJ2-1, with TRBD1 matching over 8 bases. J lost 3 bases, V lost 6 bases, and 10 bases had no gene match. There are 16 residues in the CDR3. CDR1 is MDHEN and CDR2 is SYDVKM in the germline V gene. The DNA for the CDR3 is TGTGCCAGCAGCCCTCACAGGGGGAGAAACTACAATGAGCAGTTCTTC. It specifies CASSPHRGRNYNEQFF.

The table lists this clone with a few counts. The chain's CDR3 is CASSTGRTEAFF. The CDR3 DNA sequence: TGTGCCAGCAGTACAGGGCGCACTGAAGCTTTCTTT. The J gene is TRBJ1-1, the V gene TRBV7-9; TRBD1 might be the D (6 bases). The CDR3 loop spans 12 amino acids. Germline V gene lookup returns CDR1 SEHNR and CDR2 FQNEAQ (reference sequence). V gave up 6 bases and J gave up 4 bases, with 9 bases separating them.

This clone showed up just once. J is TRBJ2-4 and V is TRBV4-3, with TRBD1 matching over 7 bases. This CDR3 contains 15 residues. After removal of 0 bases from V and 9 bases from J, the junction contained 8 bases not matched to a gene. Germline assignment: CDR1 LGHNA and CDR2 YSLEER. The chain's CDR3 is CASSQDGYRGGIQYF. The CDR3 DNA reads TGCGCCAGCAGCCAAGATGGGTACAGGGGTGGCATTCAGTACTTC.

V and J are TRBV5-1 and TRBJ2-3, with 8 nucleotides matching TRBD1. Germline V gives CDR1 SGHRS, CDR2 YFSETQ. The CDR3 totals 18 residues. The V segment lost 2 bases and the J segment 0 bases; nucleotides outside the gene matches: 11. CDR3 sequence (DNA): TGCGCCAGCAGCTTCGACAGGGGCCTATTCTTTAGCACAGATACGCAGTATTTT. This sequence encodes CASSFDRGLFFSTDTQYF.

CDR3 loop: CASSSQGYEQYF. The CDR3 nucleotides read TGTGCCAGCAGCTCCCAGGGTTACGAGCAGTACTTC. The chain couples TRBV9 to TRBJ2-7; D may be TRBD1 (5 bases). This CDR3 has 12 residues. The germline V gene has CDR1 SGDLS and CDR2 YYNGEE. V shed 4 bases and J shed 4 bases, with 9 bases lying between them.

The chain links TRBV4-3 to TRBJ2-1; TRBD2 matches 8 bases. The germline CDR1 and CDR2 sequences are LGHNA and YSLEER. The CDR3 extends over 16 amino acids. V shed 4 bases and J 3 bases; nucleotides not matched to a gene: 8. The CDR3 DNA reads TGCGCCAGCAGCCCTCGCTTAGCGGGATTCTACAATGAGCAGTTCTTC. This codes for CASSPRLAGFYNEQFF.